The 7 T cell receptor beta chains below come from one sample, sequenced in a study of OX40 agonist ivuxolimab in advanced cancers. The library was produced with the immunoSEQ multiplex PCR assay. The source is immuneACCESS, and TCRdb retained only in-frame sequences with V and J called. Part of the clones is not carried over; for the studies checked, unresolved V genes explain less than half of this, and the remainder is unexplained. The sample table shows 60,000 or so clones, and 80% to 85% are seen once. Approximately 30% of the sample rests with the top ten. Specimen: CD4+ or CD8+ T cells sorted from blood, collected in a trial of the OX40 agonist ivuxolimab. The receptors here all came from an adult with an advanced solid tumor such as melanoma, head and neck, liver or kidney cancer.

The chain links TRBV15 to TRBJ1-1; no firm D call. The germline V and J ends were trimmed by 2 bases and 4 bases, with 2 bases remaining between them. The CDR3 sequence is 11 residues long. Germline loops: CDR1 LNHNV, CDR2 YYDKDF (reference sequence). CDR3 in amino acids: CATSRSTEAFF. The CDR3 nucleotides read TGTGCCACCAGCAGAAGCACTGAAGCTTTCTTT.

This chain joins TRBV19 and TRBJ2-2, with D unclear. There are 13 residues in the CDR3. Germline-derived CDR1 and CDR2 are LNHDA and SQIVND (reference sequence). V was cut by 3 bases and J by 9 bases, with 11 bases left in between. The CDR3 nucleotides read TGTGCCAGTAGTATGGACCCTGGGTGGGAGCTGTTTTTT. Translating it yields CASSMDPGWELFF.

The rearrangement joins TRBV9 to TRBJ1-5, with no clear D. The germline V gene has CDR1 SGDLS and CDR2 YYNGEE. The CDR3 covers 15 residues. V was clipped by 0 bases and J by 1 base, with 8 bases between them. CDR3 DNA sequence: TGTGCCAGCAGCGTAGGAGTAGGGAGCAATCAGCCCCAGCATTTT. This sequence encodes CASSVGVGSNQPQHF.

V usage is TRBV23-1 and J usage is TRBJ2-7, with a weak D call TRBD2 (6 bases). TRBV23-1 is an open reading frame whose function is uncertain. V was pared by 5 bases and J by 2 bases, with 13 bases between. The CDR3 totals 14 residues. DNA for the CDR3: TGCGCCAGCAGTGATACCGGGACTCCCTACGAGCAGTACTTC. This gives the protein CASSDTGTPYEQYF.

The chain employs TRBV5-1 and TRBJ2-1; no firm D call. The CDR3 spans 13 residues. Germline assignment: CDR1 SGHRS and CDR2 YFSETQ. The V and J ends lost 4 bases and 8 bases respectively, with 13 bases between them. This CDR3 is CASSPVRWDEQFF. Here the CDR3 DNA reads TGCGCCAGCAGCCCCGTGCGATGGGATGAGCAGTTCTTC.

The rearrangement links TRBV4-1 to TRBJ2-2; D might be TRBD1 (6 bases). Trimming shortened V by 2 bases and J by 0 bases, and 13 bases separated the two germline ends. The germline V gene encodes CDR1 MGHRA and CDR2 YSYEKL. This CDR3 is 17 amino acids long. CDR3 protein: CASSQTPGQTNTGELFF. The CDR3 DNA follows: TGCGCCAGCAGCCAAACTCCGGGACAAACGAACACCGGGGAGCTGTTTTTT.

The gene calls are TRBV6-1 and TRBJ1-3; no firm D call. The length of the CDR3 is 15 residues. Trimming stripped 2 bases from V and 4 bases from J, with 12 bases between. The germline V gene has CDR1 MNHNS and CDR2 SASEGT. The CDR3 DNA is TGTGCCAGCAGTGAATTTTGGGCAACGGGAAACACCATATATTTT. Amino acids: CASSEFWATGNTIYF.